Listed below are T cell receptor beta chains from one sample, sequenced in a study of blood T cell repertoires in COVID-19. The protocol was immunoSEQ multiplex PCR, while the TCRdb copy is restricted to in-frame clones and leaves out a portion. The sample consists of approximately 90,000 clones, roughly 80% of them appearing once. The specimen sequenced was peripheral blood. These receptors were obtained from an elderly man with active or convalescent COVID-19. Both conserved end residues are part of each CDR3. D genes are given only for firm matches. A row's size may be missing; if present it is once, few, many or a size class.

j_call | v_call | clone_size | d_call | cdr3_nt | cdr3_aa
TRBJ1-6 | TRBV24-1 | NA | NA | TGTGCCACCAGAGACAAGATTTCACCCCTCCACTTT | CATRDKISPLHF
TRBJ2-3 | TRBV27 | NA | NA | TGTGCCAGTGCGTACTACAGCACAGATACGCAGTATTTT | CASAYYSTDTQYF
TRBJ1-1 | TRBV29-1 | NA | NA | TGCAGCGGGAGCGGGGCCCCGAGGGGAACTGAAGCTTTCTTT | CSGSGAPRGTEAFF
TRBJ2-4 | TRBV2 | NA | TRBD1 | TGTGCCAGCAGCGCTCGGACAGGGAGGAACATTCAGTACTTC | CASSARTGRNIQYF
TRBJ2-2 | TRBV4-3 | once | NA | TGCGCCAGCCCTCAGAGACTCGCGGACTCGAACACCGGGGAGCTGTTTTTT | CASPQRLADSNTGELFF
TRBJ1-2 | TRBV20-1 | NA | TRBD1 | TGCAGTGCTAGTGGGGACAGCGGTAAAAGTTATGGCTACACCTTC | CSASGDSGKSYGYTF
TRBJ1-4 | TRBV27 | NA | TRBD1 | TGTGCCAGCAGTTTATCTGGACAGGGGTTTACAACTAATGAAAAACTGTTTTTT | CASSLSGQGFTTNEKLFF
TRBJ2-7 | TRBV3-1/TRBV3-2 | few | TRBD2 | TGTGCCAGCAGCCGGGGACTAAAAGACTACGAGCAGTACTTC | CASSRGLKDYEQYF
TRBJ1-1 | TRBV6-1 | NA | TRBD1 | TGTGCCAGCAGTGAAGCCCCCCCCGGGACAGGGACCCCTGAAGCTTTCTTT | CASSEAPPGTGTPEAFF
TRBJ2-7 | TRBV4-1 | NA | TRBD2 | TGCGCCAGCAGCCAAGACTGGACTAGCGGCTACGAGCAGTACTTC | CASSQDWTSGYEQYF
TRBJ1-1 | TRBV19 | NA | TRBD1 | TGTGCCAGTTACCCAGGGGGATACCCCTTTGGGACAGCTTTCTTT | CASYPGGYPFGTAFF
TRBJ2-3 | TRBV12-3/TRBV12-4 | once | NA | TGTGCCAGCAGTTTCGGAGGTACGCAGTATTTT | CASSFGGTQYF
TRBJ1-2 | TRBV28 | NA | NA | TGTGCCAGCAGTCCTGGGCGCTTCTATGGCTACACCTTC | CASSPGRFYGYTF
TRBJ2-1 | TRBV19 | few | NA | TGTGCCAGTAGTCTTCGGGACAATACCTACAATGAGCAGTTCTTC | CASSLRDNTYNEQFF
TRBJ1-3 | TRBV10-3 | NA | TRBD1 | TGTGCCATCACCTCAGGGGGTTCTGGAAACACCATATATTTT | CAITSGGSGNTIYF
TRBJ1-1 | TRBV9 | NA | TRBD1 | TGTGCCAGCAGCGTAAGGGGGCGGGACACTGAAGCTTTCTTT | CASSVRGRDTEAFF